Presented here are 8 T cell receptor beta chains from one specimen sequenced in a study of T cell responses to AZD1222 COVID-19 vaccine. Sequencing was performed with immunoSEQ multiplex PCR; in TCRdb, only in-frame clones are kept and a portion is missing. Of approximately 110,000 clones in the sample, approximately 91% were seen once. The sequencing used peripheral blood, collected on day 0 of AZD1222 vaccination. The receptors come from an adult in good health.

In this sample, this clone turned up once. This chain links TRBV19 with TRBJ2-1; 8 bases line up with TRBD2. Germline V CDR1 and CDR2: LNHDA, SQIVND (reference sequence). This CDR3 is built from 15 residues. Trimming cost V 3 bases and J 6 bases; bases outside gene matches: 7. The CDR3 reads CASSMALAGFNEQFF. Here the CDR3 DNA reads TGTGCCAGTAGTATGGCGCTAGCGGGCTTCAATGAGCAGTTCTTC.

This chain connects TRBV2 to TRBJ1-1; the match to TRBD1 covers 8 bases. The germline CDR1 and CDR2 sequences are SNHLY and FYNNEI. Trimming at V came to 10 bases and at J to 0 bases, leaving 4 bases not matched to a gene. The length of the CDR3 is 13 residues. CDR3 protein: CATGGQMNTEAFF. The CDR3 region has the DNA TGTGCCACAGGGGGCCAAATGAACACTGAAGCTTTCTTT.

The chain couples TRBV4-3 to TRBJ1-6, with D perhaps matching TRBD1 (6 bases). Germline V lookup: CDR1 LGHNA, CDR2 YSLEER. Trimming left V 0 bases short and J 6 bases short, with 18 bases between. The length of the CDR3 is 18 residues. The CDR3 DNA reads TGCGCCAGCAGCCAAGACGAAAAACGGCAGGGGAGTAATTCACCCCTCCACTTT. This gives the protein CASSQDEKRQGSNSPLHF.

The rearrangement joins TRBV2 to TRBJ2-3; TRBD2 matches at 8 bases. The CDR3 loop spans 14 amino acids. V trimming: 6 bases; J trimming: 8 bases; junction bases outside the gene matches: 10. The germline V gene encodes CDR1 SNHLY and CDR2 FYNNEI. The CDR3 loop reads CASSPGGALGTQYF. CDR3 DNA: TGTGCCAGCAGCCCCGGGGGGGCACTCGGTACGCAGTATTTT.

This clone was observed a single time. V is TRBV27 and J is TRBJ2-5, with 9 bases lining up with TRBD2. V shed 7 bases and J 7 bases; nucleotides not matched to a gene: 10. This CDR3 has 14 residues. The germline CDR1 and CDR2 sequences are MNHEY and SMNVEV (reference sequence). As DNA, the CDR3 is TGTGCCAGCAAAGGACTAGCGACGGAGTGGACCCAGTACTTC. Translation gives CASKGLATEWTQYF.

The rearrangement uses TRBV4-1 and TRBJ2-3, with 10 bases that match TRBD2. Germline assignment: CDR1 MGHRA and CDR2 YSYEKL. The V and J ends lost 0 bases and 0 bases, in that order; junction bases with no gene match: 3. The CDR3 loop spans 17 amino acids. The CDR3 spells CASSQESTSGSTDTQYF. The CDR3 region has the DNA TGCGCCAGCAGCCAAGAGTCGACTAGCGGGAGCACAGATACGCAGTATTTT.

The CDR3 nucleotides read TGCGCCAGCAGCCGCCCTCCCGACGAGACCCAGTACTTC. This codes for CASSRPPDETQYF. The J gene is TRBJ2-5, the V gene TRBV5-1; D not certain. V dropped 4 bases and J dropped 5 bases, with 12 bases sitting between them. The germline V gene encodes CDR1 SGHRS and CDR2 YFSETQ. This CDR3 has 13 amino acids.

This chain uses TRBV6-5 with TRBJ2-7; D is perhaps TRBD1 (6 bases). The V end lost 7 bases, the J end lost 0 bases, and 10 bases lay between the germline ends. The CDR3 length is 13 residues. CDR1 and CDR2 (germline): MNHEY, SVGAGI. The CDR3, as DNA: TGTGCCAGCATCCGACAGGCCTCCTACGAGCAGTACTTC. It translates to CASIRQASYEQYF.